The clone carrying this T cell receptor beta chain was recorded at least ten times. Among the donors, all were Caucasian adults who lived in Nashville, Tennessee. This record belongs to a study of shared clonotypes between healthy human individuals. Study-level information: Aged 18 to 49, the donors were two women and a few men.

V lost 6 bases and J lost 2, with 8 bases in between. The germline V gene has CDR1 MDHEN and CDR2 SYDVKM. The CDR3 loop spans 12 amino acids. The table came from immunoSEQ multiplex PCR; TCRdb's copy has only in-frame clones and leaves some out. Here the sample spans under 1,100,000 clones, under 80% being singletons. This TCR came from a man aged 18 to 30 in good health. The chain joins TRBV28 to TRBJ2-7, with unresolved D. The sample taken for sequencing was memory CD4+ T cells sorted from blood. The subset: CD45RA-negative fraction. The DNA for the CDR3 is TGTGCCAGCAGGGGTAAGACCTACGAGCAGTACTTC. It yields the protein CASRGKTYEQYF.